This T cell receptor (beta chain) was sequenced during a study of cytomegalovirus exposure and HLA in healthy donors. The study, taken as a whole, reports: The classifier was said to identify cytomegalovirus status with high specificity and sensitivity.

The PCR was carried out with 60 Vbeta primers and 13 Jbeta primers. Only in-frame clones appear in the TCRdb table, and some are missing; sequencing was by immunoSEQ multiplex PCR. This table holds about 94,000 clones, less than 8% found once. On this clone itself: No antigen is known for it.

The CDR3 totals 18 residues. CDR1 is SGHRS, CDR2 YFSETQ, per germline. V trimming: 4 bases; J trimming: 0 bases; junction bases outside the gene matches: 8. The J gene is TRBJ1-4, the V gene TRBV5-1; 11 bases are a match to TRBD1. This sequence was found in a man in his forties or fifties in good health and CMV-seronegative. The material sequenced was PBMCs. The CDR3 DNA sequence: TGCGCCAGCAGCGAGGGACAGGGGGTACGTTCAACTAATGAAAAACTGTTTTTT. Protein product: CASSEGQGVRSTNEKLFF. Complete variable domain (other parts from reference TRBV5-1 and TRBJ1-4): KAGVTQTPRYLIKTRGQQVTLSCSPISGHRSVSWYQQTPGQGLQFLFEYFSETQRNKGNFPGRFSGRQFSNSRSEMNVSTLELGDSALYLCASSEGQGVRSTNEKLFFGSGTQLSVL.